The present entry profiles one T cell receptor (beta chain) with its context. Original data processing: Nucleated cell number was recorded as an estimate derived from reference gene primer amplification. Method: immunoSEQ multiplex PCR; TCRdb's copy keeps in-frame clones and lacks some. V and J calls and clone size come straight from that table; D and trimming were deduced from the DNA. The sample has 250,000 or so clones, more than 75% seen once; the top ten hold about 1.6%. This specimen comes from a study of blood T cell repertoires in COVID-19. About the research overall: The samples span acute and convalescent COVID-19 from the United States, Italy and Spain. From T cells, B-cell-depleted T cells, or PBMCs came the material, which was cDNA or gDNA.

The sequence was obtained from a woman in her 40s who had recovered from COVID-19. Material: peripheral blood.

The CDR3 bases are TGCAGTGCCGGAGTTGGCTACACCTTC. It specifies CSAGVGYTF. The chain has TRBV20-1 and TRBJ1-2; D unresolved. The CDR3 has 9 amino acids. Trimming took off 6 bases at V and 7 bases at J, with 6 bases between the two ends. Looked up from germline, CDR1 is DFQATT and CDR2 is SNEGSKA (reference sequence).